This TCR beta chain was profiled in a study of CD8 T cells in ankylosing spondylitis. Study-level findings and limits: Researchers report that disease-linked clones proved CD8+ and relatively rare in peripheral blood. Significant enrichment of disease-linked clones was reportedly seen in matched ankylosing spondylitis synovial fluid.

This clonotype was counted ten times or more. The antigen is not known. TCRdb reanalysed the 5' RACE reads using MiXCR and keeps one entry per CDR3 protein. The data show about 300,000 distinct CDR3 sequences, approximately 10% seen once. The receptor was isolated from a female donor with ankylosing spondylitis or in good health (not recorded which). The sample taken for sequencing was blood, either unsorted or a sorted T cell fraction (not recorded which).

This CDR3 reads CASSQGTDGNQPQHF. The CDR3 DNA reads TGTGCCAGCAGCCAAGGGACGGATGGCAATCAGCCCCAGCATTTT. This sequence joins TRBV3-1 and TRBJ1-5; D not resolved. Germline V gene lookup returns CDR1 LGHDT and CDR2 YNNKEL (reference sequence). Trimming took off 1 base at V and 2 bases at J, with 9 bases between the two ends. The CDR3 runs 15 residues.